The source of this T cell receptor beta chain is a study of cytomegalovirus exposure and HLA in healthy donors. Overall study: A prior study identified just under 120 million unique TCR beta sequences from about 179 million T cells. Findings and limits, study-wide: Through in vitro validation, a few CMV-associated chains were shown to be specific for CMV antigens. Solely CMV serostatus was available to characterize immune exposure. In a later analysis, TCR beta V- and J-gene trimming showed a link to a missense DCLRE1C variant.

Both 60 Vbeta primers and 13 Jbeta primers went into the PCR. Method: immunoSEQ multiplex PCR; TCRdb's copy keeps in-frame clones and lacks some. The sample yields some 170,000 clones, around 76% seen once. Comment on this clone: Antigen unknown.

Trimming shortened V by 5 bases and J by 3 bases, and 13 bases separated the two germline ends. From germline, CDR1 is SEHNR and CDR2 FQNEAQ (reference sequence). This CDR3 comprises 14 residues. V and J are TRBV7-9 and TRBJ1-1, with no clear D. The TCR was taken from a girl aged 5-17 years in good health and CMV-seropositive. The sample consisted of PBMCs. The CDR3 protein is CASSPRGRDTEAFF. The CDR3, as DNA: TGTGCCAGCAGCCCGCGCGGGAGAGACACTGAAGCTTTCTTT.